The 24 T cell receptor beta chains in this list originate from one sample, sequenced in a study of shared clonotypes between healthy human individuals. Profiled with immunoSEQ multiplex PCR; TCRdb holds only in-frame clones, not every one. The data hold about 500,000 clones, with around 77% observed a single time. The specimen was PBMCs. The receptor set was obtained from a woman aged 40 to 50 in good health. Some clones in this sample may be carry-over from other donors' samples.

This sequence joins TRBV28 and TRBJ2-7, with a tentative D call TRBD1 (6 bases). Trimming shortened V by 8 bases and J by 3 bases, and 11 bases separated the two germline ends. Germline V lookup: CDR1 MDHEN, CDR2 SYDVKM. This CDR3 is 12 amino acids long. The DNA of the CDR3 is TGTGCCAGCTGTGGACAGATCTACGAGCAGTACTTC. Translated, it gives CASCGQIYEQYF.

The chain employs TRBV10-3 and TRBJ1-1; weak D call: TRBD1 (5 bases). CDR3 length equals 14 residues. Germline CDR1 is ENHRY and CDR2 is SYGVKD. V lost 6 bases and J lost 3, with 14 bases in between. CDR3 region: CAISARPGDTEAFF. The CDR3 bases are TGTGCCATCAGCGCCCGGCCGGGGGACACTGAAGCTTTCTTT.

The CDR3 loop is CASSQGDPRGETQYF. The CDR3 DNA follows: TGTGCCAGCAGCCAAGGGGACCCCCGGGGAGAGACCCAGTACTTC. The chain carries TRBV4-2 and TRBJ2-5; tentatively, D is TRBD1 or TRBD2 (5 bases each). Trimming removed 1 base from V and 4 bases from J, with 13 bases in between. Germline CDR1 and CDR2: LGHNA and YNFKEQ. The CDR3 runs to 15 residues.

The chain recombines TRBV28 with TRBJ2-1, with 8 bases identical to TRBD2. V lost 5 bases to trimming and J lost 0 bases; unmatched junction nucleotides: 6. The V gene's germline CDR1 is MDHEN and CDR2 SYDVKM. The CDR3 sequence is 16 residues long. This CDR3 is CASSTLTSASYNEQFF. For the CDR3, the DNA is TGTGCCAGCAGTACCCTGACTAGCGCCTCCTACAATGAGCAGTTCTTC.

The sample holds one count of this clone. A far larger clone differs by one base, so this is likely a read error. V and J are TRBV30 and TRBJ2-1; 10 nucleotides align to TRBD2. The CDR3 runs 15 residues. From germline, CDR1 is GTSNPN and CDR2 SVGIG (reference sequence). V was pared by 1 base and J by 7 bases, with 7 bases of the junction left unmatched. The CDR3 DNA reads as TGTGCCTGGAGTGGGACTAGCGGACCACGGAATGAGCAGTTCTTC. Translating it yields CAWSGTSGPRNEQFF.

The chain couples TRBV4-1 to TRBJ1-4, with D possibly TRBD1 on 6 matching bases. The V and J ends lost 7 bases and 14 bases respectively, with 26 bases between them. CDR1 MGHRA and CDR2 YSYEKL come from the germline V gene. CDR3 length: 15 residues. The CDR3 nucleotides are TGCGCCAGCACACTCGAGCCGGGGGCGGAGGTAAAGCTGTTTTTT. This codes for CASTLEPGAEVKLFF.

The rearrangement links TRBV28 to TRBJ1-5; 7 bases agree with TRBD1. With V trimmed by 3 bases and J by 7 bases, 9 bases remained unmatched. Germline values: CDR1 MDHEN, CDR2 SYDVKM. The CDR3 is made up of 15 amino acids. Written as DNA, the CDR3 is TGTGCCAGCAGTTTTGGTTCAGGGGGAGTGCAGCCCCAGCATTTT. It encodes CASSFGSGGVQPQHF.

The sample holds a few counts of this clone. The CDR3 DNA sequence: TGTGCCAGTAGTCATCCAGGGGGATACACTGAAGCTTTCTTT. The encoded protein is CASSHPGGYTEAFF. The chain has TRBV19 and TRBJ1-1, with 7 bases aligning to TRBD1. J was trimmed by 3 bases and V by 5 bases; bases with no gene match: 6. The CDR3 runs to 14 residues. Germline V gene sequence: CDR1 LNHDA, CDR2 SQIVND (reference sequence).

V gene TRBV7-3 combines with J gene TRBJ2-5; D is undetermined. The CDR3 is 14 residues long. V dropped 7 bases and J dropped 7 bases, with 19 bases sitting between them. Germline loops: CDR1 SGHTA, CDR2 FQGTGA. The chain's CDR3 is CASNPPSESRTQYF. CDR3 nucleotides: TGTGCCAGCAACCCTCCAAGCGAGTCACGGACCCAGTACTTC.

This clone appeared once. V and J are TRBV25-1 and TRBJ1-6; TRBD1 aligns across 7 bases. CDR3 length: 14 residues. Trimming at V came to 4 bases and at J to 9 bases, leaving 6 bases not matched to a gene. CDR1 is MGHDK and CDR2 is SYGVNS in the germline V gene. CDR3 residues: CASSGQGGGSPLHF. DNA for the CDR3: TGTGCCAGCAGTGGACAGGGAGGAGGTTCACCCCTCCACTTT.

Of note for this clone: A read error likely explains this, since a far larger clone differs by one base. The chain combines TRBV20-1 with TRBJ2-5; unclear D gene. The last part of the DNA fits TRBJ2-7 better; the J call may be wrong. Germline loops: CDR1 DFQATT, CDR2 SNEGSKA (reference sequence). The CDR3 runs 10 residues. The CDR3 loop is CSALGHEQYF. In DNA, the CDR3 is TGCAGTGCCTTAGGGCACGAGCAGTACTTC.

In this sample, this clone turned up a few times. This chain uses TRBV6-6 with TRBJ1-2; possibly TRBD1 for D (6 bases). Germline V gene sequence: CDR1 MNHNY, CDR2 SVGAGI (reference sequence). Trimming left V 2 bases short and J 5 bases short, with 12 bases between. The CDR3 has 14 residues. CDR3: CASSYDRRSYGYTF. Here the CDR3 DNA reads TGTGCCAGCAGTTACGACAGGAGGAGTTATGGCTACACCTTC.

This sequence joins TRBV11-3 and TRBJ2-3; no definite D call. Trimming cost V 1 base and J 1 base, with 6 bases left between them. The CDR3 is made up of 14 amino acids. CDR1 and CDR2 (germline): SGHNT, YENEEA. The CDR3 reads CASSLGPGTDTQYF. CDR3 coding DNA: TGTGCCAGCAGCTTAGGCCCGGGCACAGATACGCAGTATTTT.

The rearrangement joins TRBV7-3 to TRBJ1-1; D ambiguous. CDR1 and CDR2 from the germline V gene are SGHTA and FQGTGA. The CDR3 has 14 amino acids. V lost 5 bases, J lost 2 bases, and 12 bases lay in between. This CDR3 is CASSPRGGNTEAFF. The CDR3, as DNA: TGTGCCAGCAGCCCCAGAGGAGGCAACACTGAAGCTTTCTTT.

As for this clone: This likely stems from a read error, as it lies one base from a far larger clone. The CDR3 DNA is TGTGCCTGGGGTGTAAAATCTGGAAACACCATATATTTT. Protein: CAWGVKSGNTIYF. The chain is built from TRBV30 and TRBJ1-3; D is unresolved. Germline V gene sequence: CDR1 GTSNPN, CDR2 SVGIG (reference sequence). This CDR3 has 13 residues.

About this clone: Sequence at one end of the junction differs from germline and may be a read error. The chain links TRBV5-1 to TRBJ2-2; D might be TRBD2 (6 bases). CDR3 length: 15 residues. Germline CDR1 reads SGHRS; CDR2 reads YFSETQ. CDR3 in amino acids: CASSLDVTNTGGLFF. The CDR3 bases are TGCGCCAGCAGCTTGGATGTTACAAACACCGGGGGGCTGTTTTTT. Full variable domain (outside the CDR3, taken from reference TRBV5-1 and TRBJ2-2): KAGVTQTPRYLIKTRGQQVTLSCSPISGHRSVSWYQQTPGQGLQFLFEYFSETQRNKGNFPGRFSGRQFSNSRSEMNVSTLELGDSALYLCASSLDVTNTGGLFFGEGSRLTVL.

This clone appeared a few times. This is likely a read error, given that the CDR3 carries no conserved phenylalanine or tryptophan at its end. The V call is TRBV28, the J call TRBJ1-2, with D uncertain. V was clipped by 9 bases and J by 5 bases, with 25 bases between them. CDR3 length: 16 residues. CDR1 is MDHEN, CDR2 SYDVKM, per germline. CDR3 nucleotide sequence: TGTGCCAGTACACCCCACACGAATGGGTATCGTTATGGCTACACCCTC. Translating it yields CASTPHTNGYRYGYTL.

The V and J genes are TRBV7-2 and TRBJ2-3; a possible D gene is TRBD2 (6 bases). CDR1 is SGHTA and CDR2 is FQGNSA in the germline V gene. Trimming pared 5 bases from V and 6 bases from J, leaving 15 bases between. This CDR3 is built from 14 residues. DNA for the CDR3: TGTGCCAGCAGCCGGTGGCGGGATTTGGATACGCAGTATTTT. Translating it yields CASSRWRDLDTQYF.

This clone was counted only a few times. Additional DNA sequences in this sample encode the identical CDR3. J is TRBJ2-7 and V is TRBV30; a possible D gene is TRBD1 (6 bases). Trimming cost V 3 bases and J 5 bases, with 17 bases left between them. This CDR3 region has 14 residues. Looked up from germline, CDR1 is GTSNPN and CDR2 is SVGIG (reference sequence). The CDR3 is CAWRENREIDEQYF. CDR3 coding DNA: TGTGCCTGGAGGGAAAACAGGGAGATTGACGAGCAGTACTTC. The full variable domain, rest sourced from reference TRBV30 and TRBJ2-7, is SQTIHQWPATLVQPVGSPLSLECTVEGTSNPNLYWYRQAAGRGLQLLFYSVGIGQISSEVPQNLSASRPQDRQFILSSKKLLLSDSGFYLCAWRENREIDEQYFGPGTRLTVT.

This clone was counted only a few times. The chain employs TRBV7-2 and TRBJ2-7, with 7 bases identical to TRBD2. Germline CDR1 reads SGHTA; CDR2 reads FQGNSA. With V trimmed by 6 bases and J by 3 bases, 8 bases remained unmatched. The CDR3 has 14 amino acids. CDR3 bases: TGTGCCAGCAGAGGGGCGGGCGGGAGCTACGAGCAGTACTTC. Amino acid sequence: CASRGAGGSYEQYF.

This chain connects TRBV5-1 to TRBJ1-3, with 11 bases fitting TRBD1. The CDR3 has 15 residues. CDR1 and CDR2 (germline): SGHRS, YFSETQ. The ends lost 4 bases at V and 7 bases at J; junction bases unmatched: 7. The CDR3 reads CASSTRTGGGNTIYF. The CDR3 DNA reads TGCGCCAGCAGCACGAGGACAGGGGGCGGCAACACCATATATTTT.

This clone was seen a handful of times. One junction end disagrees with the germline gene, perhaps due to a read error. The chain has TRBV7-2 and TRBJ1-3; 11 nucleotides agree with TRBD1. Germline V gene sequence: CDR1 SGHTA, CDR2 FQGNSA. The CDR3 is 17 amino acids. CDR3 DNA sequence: TGTGCCAGCAGCCCCCGGACAGGGGGCGTGCGAGGAATCACCATATATTTT. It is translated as CASSPRTGGVRGITIYF.

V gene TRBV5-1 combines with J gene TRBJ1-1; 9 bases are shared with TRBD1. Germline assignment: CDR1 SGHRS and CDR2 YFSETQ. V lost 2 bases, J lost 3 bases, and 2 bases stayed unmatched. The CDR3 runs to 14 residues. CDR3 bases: TGCGCCAGCAGCTTTAGGACAGGGGACACTGAAGCTTTCTTT. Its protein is CASSFRTGDTEAFF.

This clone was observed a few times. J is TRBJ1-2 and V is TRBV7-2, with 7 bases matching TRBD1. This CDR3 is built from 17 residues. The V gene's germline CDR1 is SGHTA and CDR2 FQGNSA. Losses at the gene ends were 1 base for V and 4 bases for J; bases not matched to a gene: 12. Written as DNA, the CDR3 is TGTGCCAGCAGCTTAGTAGGCGTCGGGACAGCGAGCTATGGCTACACCTTC. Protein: CASSLVGVGTASYGYTF.